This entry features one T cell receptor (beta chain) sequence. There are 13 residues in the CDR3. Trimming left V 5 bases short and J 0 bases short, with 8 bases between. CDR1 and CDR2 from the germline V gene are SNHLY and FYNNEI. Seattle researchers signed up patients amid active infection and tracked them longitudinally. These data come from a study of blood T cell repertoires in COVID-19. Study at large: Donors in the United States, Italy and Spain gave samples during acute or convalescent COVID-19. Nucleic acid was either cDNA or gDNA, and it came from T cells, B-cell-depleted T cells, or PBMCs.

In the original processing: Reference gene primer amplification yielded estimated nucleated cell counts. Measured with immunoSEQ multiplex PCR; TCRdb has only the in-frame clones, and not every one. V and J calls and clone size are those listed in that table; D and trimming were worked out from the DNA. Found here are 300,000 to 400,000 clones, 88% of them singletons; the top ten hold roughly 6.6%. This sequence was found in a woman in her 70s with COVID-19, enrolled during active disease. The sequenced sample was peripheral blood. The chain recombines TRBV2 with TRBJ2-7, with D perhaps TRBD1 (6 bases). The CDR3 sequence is CASSPDSSYEQYF. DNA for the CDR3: TGTGCCAGCAGTCCGGACAGCTCCTACGAGCAGTACTTC.